These T cell receptor beta chains were read from a single sample in a study of blood T cells in healthy people across ages. TCRdb fed the 5' RACE reads into MiXCR, producing one record per CDR3 protein. In the table there are approximately 1.5 million distinct CDR3 sequences, roughly 43% of which are singletons. The sample taken for sequencing was blood. These receptors were taken from a woman under 30 in good health. Both conserved end residues are part of each CDR3. The D gene is left open where the match is weak. Rows give clone size only sometimes, using once, few, many, or a class for an expanded clone.

abundance | d_gene | j_gene | v_gene | CDR3nt | CDR3aa
- | TRBD1 | TRBJ1-1 | TRBV20-1 | TGCAGTGCTAGATCCCATAAGGGGGCTGGAGCTTTCTTT | CSARSHKGAGAFF
few | - | TRBJ2-5 | TRBV7-9 | TGTGCCAGCAGCTTTATACCTCCGGAGACCCAGTACTTC | CASSFIPPETQYF
- | - | TRBJ1-4 | TRBV10-3 | TGTACCATCAGTGGTTGGACGGAAACTAATGAAGAACTGTTTTTT | CTISGWTETNEELFF
- | - | TRBJ2-4 | TRBV15 | TGTGCCACCAGTCGAGATGGGAACATTCAGTACTTC | CATSRDGNIQYF
many | - | TRBJ1-4 | TRBV7-9 | TGTGCCAGCAGCTTGGGTGGCGGGCTTAATGAAAAACTGTTTTTT | CASSLGGGLNEKLFF
- | - | TRBJ1-2 | TRBV6-5 | TGTGCCAGCAGTTCGACCGGGGAGGTTTATGGCTACACCTTC | CASSSTGEVYGYTF
- | - | TRBJ1-4 | TRBV9 | TGTGCCAGCAGCCCCCGGTCCCTGGCGGGGGGCGACATTCGGGAAAAACTGTTTTTT | CASSPRSLAGGDIREKLFF
few | TRBD1 | TRBJ1-6 | TRBV5-5 | TGTGCCAGCAGCTGGGGACAGTTGACTAATTCACCCCTCCACTTT | CASSWGQLTNSPLHF
- | - | TRBJ2-3 | TRBV6-2/TRBV6-3 | TGTGCCAGCAGGGGCTTACGGGATGTTTGGAATACGCAGTATTTT | CASRGLRDVWNTQYF
few | - | TRBJ2-1 | TRBV2 | TGTGCCGGCAGAACTAGACAGAAATCCTACAATGAGCAGTTCTTC | CAGRTRQKSYNEQFF
few | - | TRBJ2-7 | TRBV20-1 | TGCAGTGCAACAAGGACAGCGCCCTACGAGCAGTACTTC | CSATRTAPYEQYF
- | - | TRBJ2-7 | TRBV4-3 | TGCGCCAGCAGCCCCCTCGTTTGGGCGTATGAGCAGTACTTC | CASSPLVWAYEQYF
- | TRBD1 | TRBJ1-6 | TRBV12-3/TRBV12-4 | TGTGCCAGCAGTTTAGCGGGATTCGGACAGGGGGCTTCGCCCCTCCACTTT | CASSLAGFGQGASPLHF
- | - | TRBJ1-1 | TRBV29-1 | TGCAGCGTTGAGGGCAGGGTATCAGCTGAAGCTTTCTTT | CSVEGRVSAEAFF
- | TRBD2 | TRBJ2-7 | TRBV29-1 | TGCAGCGTTGTGAGTCTAGCGGGGGCCTACGAGCAGTACTTC | CSVVSLAGAYEQYF
few | TRBD2 | TRBJ2-1 | TRBV27 | TGTGCCAGCAGTCACGGGACTAGCGGGGAACTAGAGCAGTTCTTC | CASSHGTSGELEQFF
- | - | TRBJ2-7 | TRBV20-1 | TGCAGTGCTAGAGTTACCAGCGGCAGATCTTTTGACGAGCAGTACTTC | CSARVTSGRSFDEQYF
- | - | TRBJ2-5 | TRBV7-9 | TGTGCCGGCAGCTTAGGAGGGGGGCTCCAAGAGACCCAGTACTTC | CAGSLGGGLQETQYF
once | - | TRBJ1-5 | TRBV20-1 | TGCAATGCTAGATCCGGGGCTTACAATCAGCCCCAGCATTTT | CNARSGAYNQPQHF
- | TRBD2 | TRBJ2-7 | TRBV29-1 | TGCAGCGTTGCCGGGACTAGCGGCTCCTACGAGCAGTACTTC | CSVAGTSGSYEQYF
- | TRBD2 | TRBJ2-2 | TRBV20-1 | TGCAGTGCTAGGAAACTAGCGGGACTATTCGCGAACACCGGGGAGCTGTTTTTT | CSARKLAGLFANTGELFF
- | - | TRBJ2-3 | TRBV10-3 | TGTGCCATCAGTGAGTTCGGAGGGGGAGCGACAGATACGCAGTATTTT | CAISEFGGGATDTQYF